One sample yielded the 14 T cell receptor beta chains listed below, sequenced in a study of memory CD4+ T cells and cytomegalovirus serostatus. Single viable CD3+CD4+CD8-CD45RO+ cells were sorted as the memory CD4+ T cells. Profiled with immunoSEQ multiplex PCR; TCRdb holds only in-frame clones, not every one. The top ten clones hold 2.6% of a sample with about 73,000 clones, 78% of them seen once. Sequenced: memory CD4+ T cells from blood. These receptors were collected from an adult in good health and CMV-seropositive.

This sequence joins TRBV19 and TRBJ1-5; the D gene is possibly TRBD1 (5 bases). Germline CDR1 LNHDA, CDR2 SQIVND (reference sequence). Trimming took off 3 bases at V and 7 bases at J, with 10 bases between the two ends. CDR3 size: 13 residues. CDR3 bases: TGTGCCAGTAGTATGACGGGGGACCAGCCCCAGCATTTT. It translates to CASSMTGDQPQHF.

The V gene is TRBV19, the J gene TRBJ1-2, with 8 bases that match TRBD1. Germline CDR1 is LNHDA and CDR2 is SQIVND (reference sequence). CDR3 length: 14 amino acids. V dropped 7 bases and J dropped 3; count of bases not matched to a gene: 7. The CDR3 coding sequence is TGTGCCAGTATGGGACAGGCCAGGCACTATGGCTACACCTTC. It codes for CASMGQARHYGYTF.

The J gene is TRBJ1-1, the V gene TRBV9; D is unresolved. This CDR3 is built from 14 residues. Trimming shortened V by 2 bases and J by 0 bases, and 8 bases separated the two germline ends. Germline values: CDR1 SGDLS, CDR2 YYNGEE. CDR3 residues: CASSVDLMNTEAFF. CDR3 bases: TGTGCCAGCAGCGTGGACTTAATGAACACTGAAGCTTTCTTT. Combining the CDR3 with reference TRBV9 and TRBJ1-1 gives the whole variable domain DSGVTQTPKHLITATGQRVTLRCSPRSGDLSVYWYQQSLDQGLQFLIQYYNGEERAKGNILERFSAQQFPDLHSELNLSSLELGDSALYFCASSVDLMNTEAFFGQGTRLTVV.

V is TRBV7-7 and J is TRBJ2-2; TRBD1 or TRBD2 may be the D gene (5 bases each). CDR3 length: 13 amino acids. Germline assignment: CDR1 SSHAT and CDR2 FNYEAQ (reference sequence). V lost 4 bases, J lost 5 bases, and 8 bases lay in between. The CDR3 DNA is TGTGCCAGCAGCTCGGGACCTACCGGGGAGCTGTTTTTT. Amino acid sequence: CASSSGPTGELFF.

This clone appeared many times. The V call is TRBV2, the J call TRBJ1-2, with D uncertain. V dropped 6 bases and J dropped 0 bases, with 11 bases sitting between them. This CDR3 has 14 amino acids. Germline CDR1 SNHLY, CDR2 FYNNEI. Here the CDR3 reads CASRLSTSNYGYTF. The CDR3 region has the DNA TGTGCCAGCAGATTATCAACTTCTAACTATGGCTACACCTTC.

This chain connects TRBV28 to TRBJ1-4; 8 nucleotides line up with TRBD1. The ends lost 6 bases at V and 8 bases at J; junction bases unmatched: 14. The CDR3 runs to 16 residues. Germline V lookup: CDR1 MDHEN, CDR2 SYDVKM. This CDR3 reads CASRGGRTGGGEKLFF. The CDR3 DNA reads as TGTGCCAGCAGAGGGGGAAGAACAGGGGGAGGCGAAAAACTGTTTTTT.

The rearrangement joins TRBV27 to TRBJ1-2, with no clear D. This CDR3 spans 14 amino acids. Germline lookup yields CDR1 MNHEY and CDR2 SMNVEV (reference sequence). The V gene lost 7 bases and the J gene lost 1 base, with 13 bases spanning the gap. The CDR3: CASNGPYFNYGYTF. CDR3 bases: TGTGCCAGCAACGGGCCATACTTTAACTATGGCTACACCTTC.

The chain uses TRBV6-1 and TRBJ2-7; 9 nucleotides match TRBD1. With V trimmed by 2 bases and J by 7 bases, 9 bases remained unmatched. Germline CDR1 reads MNHNS; CDR2 reads SASEGT. CDR3 length: 15 residues. The CDR3 spells CASSELITGGQEQYF. CDR3 DNA sequence: TGTGCCAGCAGTGAATTGATTACAGGGGGCCAGGAGCAGTACTTC.

The chain uses TRBV7-2 and TRBJ1-5, with TRBD1 as a possible D gene (5 bases). This CDR3 is built from 15 residues. Germline lookup yields CDR1 SGHTA and CDR2 FQGNSA. The V end was cut by 5 bases, the J end by 4 bases, with 15 bases between. For the CDR3, the DNA is TGTGCCAGCAGCCTTGACGGGGGTAGAAATCAGCCCCAGCATTTT. Encoded protein: CASSLDGGRNQPQHF.

The V gene is TRBV30, the J gene TRBJ1-6, with D tentatively TRBD1 (5 bases). Germline V gene sequence: CDR1 GTSNPN, CDR2 SVGIG (reference sequence). The length of the CDR3 is 13 residues. Trimming took 7 bases from V and 7 from J, leaving 14 bases between them. The CDR3 loop reads CASAWGGNSPLHF. The DNA for the CDR3 is TGTGCCTCCGCCTGGGGGGGAAATTCACCCCTCCACTTT.

The CDR3 nucleotides read TGTGCCAGCAGCTTAGATAGGGACGGCTATGGCTACACCTTC. Its translation is CASSLDRDGYGYTF. The rearrangement uses TRBV11-2 and TRBJ1-2; TRBD1 might be the D (5 bases). This CDR3 comprises 14 residues. The germline gives CDR1 SGHAT, CDR2 FQNNGV. The V end lost 0 bases, the J end lost 4 bases, and 9 bases lay between the germline ends.

This rearrangement joins TRBV2 to TRBJ2-7, with D unclear. Germline V gene sequence: CDR1 SNHLY, CDR2 FYNNEI. Deletions cut 5 bases from V and 3 bases from J, with 14 bases between. CDR3 length: 14 residues. This CDR3 is CASSKTSTSYEQYF. In DNA, the CDR3 is TGTGCCAGCAGTAAAACTTCGACAAGCTACGAGCAGTACTTC.

The chain is built from TRBV6-6 and TRBJ2-7, with no clear D. This CDR3 has 13 residues. The V and J ends lost 2 bases and 6 bases respectively, with 11 bases between them. Germline-derived CDR1 and CDR2 are MNHNY and SVGAGI (reference sequence). CDR3 amino acids: CASSYPDGPEQYF. The CDR3 nucleotides read TGTGCCAGCAGTTACCCGGACGGGCCCGAGCAGTACTTC.

This chain connects TRBV5-1 to TRBJ2-7; either TRBD1 or TRBD2 may supply D (6 bases each). This CDR3 is built from 14 residues. Germline CDR1 and CDR2: SGHRS and YFSETQ. Trimming took off 4 bases at V and 3 bases at J, with 14 bases between the two ends. The CDR3 loop reads CASSGGTSNYEQYF. DNA for the CDR3: TGCGCCAGCAGCGGAGGGACAAGTAACTACGAGCAGTACTTC. Using reference TRBV5-1 and TRBJ2-7 for the parts outside the CDR3, the full variable domain is KAGVTQTPRYLIKTRGQQVTLSCSPISGHRSVSWYQQTPGQGLQFLFEYFSETQRNKGNFPGRFSGRQFSNSRSEMNVSTLELGDSALYLCASSGGTSNYEQYFGPGTRLTVT.